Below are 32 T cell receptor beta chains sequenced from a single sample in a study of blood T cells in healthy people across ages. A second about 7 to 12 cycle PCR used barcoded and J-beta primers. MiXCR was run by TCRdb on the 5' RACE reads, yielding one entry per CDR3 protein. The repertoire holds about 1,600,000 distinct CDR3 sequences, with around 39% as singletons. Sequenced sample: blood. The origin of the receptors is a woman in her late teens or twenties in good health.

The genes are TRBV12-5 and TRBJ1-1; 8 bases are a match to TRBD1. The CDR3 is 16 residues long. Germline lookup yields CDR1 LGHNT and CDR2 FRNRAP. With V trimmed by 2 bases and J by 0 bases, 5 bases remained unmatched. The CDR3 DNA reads TGTGCTAGTGGTTTGTTCTGGACAGGGATGAACACTGAAGCTTTCTTT. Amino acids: CASGLFWTGMNTEAFF.

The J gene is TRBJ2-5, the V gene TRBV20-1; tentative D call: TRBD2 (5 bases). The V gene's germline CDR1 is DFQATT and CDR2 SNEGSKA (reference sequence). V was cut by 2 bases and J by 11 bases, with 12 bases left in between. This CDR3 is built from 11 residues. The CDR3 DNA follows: TGCAGTGCTAGACCGTTTAGGGAGCAGTACTTC. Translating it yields CSARPFREQYF.

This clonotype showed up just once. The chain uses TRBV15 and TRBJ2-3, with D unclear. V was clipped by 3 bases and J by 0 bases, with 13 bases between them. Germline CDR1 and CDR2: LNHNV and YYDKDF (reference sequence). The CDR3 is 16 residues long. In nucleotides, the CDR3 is TGTGCCACCAGCAGGTTCGGTGGCGGTAGCACAGATACGCAGTATTTT. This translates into CATSRFGGGSTDTQYF.

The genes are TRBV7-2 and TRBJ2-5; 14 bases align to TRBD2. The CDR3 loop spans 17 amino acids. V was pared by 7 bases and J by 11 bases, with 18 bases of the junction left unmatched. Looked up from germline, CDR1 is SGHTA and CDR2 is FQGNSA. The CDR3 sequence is CASNPPGGLAGVIEQYF. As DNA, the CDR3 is TGTGCCAGCAACCCACCCGGGGGACTAGCGGGAGTTATTGAGCAGTACTTC.

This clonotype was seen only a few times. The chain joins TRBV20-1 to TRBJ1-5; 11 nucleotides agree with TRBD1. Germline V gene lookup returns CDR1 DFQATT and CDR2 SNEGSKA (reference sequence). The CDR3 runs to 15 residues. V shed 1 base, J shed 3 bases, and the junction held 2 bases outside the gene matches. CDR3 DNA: TGCAGTGCTAGAGGGACAGGGGGCACCAATCAGCCCCAGCATTTT. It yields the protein CSARGTGGTNQPQHF.

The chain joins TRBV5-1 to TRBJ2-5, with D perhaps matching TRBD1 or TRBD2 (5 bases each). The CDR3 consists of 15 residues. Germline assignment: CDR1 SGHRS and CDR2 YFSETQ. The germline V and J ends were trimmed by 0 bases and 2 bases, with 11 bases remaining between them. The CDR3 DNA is TGCGCCAGCAGCTTGGCCGGGGACCTACAAGAGACCCAGTACTTC. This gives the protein CASSLAGDLQETQYF.

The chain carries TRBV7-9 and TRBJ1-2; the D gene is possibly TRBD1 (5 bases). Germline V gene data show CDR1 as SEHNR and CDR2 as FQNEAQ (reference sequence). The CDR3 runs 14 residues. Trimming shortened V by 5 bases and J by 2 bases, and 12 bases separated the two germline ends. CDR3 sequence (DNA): TGTGCCAGCAGCCCCGACAGTCCCAACTATGGCTACACCTTC. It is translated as CASSPDSPNYGYTF.

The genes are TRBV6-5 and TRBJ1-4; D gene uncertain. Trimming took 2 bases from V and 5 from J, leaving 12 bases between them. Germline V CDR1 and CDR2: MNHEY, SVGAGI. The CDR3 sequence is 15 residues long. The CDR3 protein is CASSYGGGVNEKLFF. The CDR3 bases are TGTGCCAGCAGTTACGGCGGAGGTGTGAATGAAAAACTGTTTTTT.

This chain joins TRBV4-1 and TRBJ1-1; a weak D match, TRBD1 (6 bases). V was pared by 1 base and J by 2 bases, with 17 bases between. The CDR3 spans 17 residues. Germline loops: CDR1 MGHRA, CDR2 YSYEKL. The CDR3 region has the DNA TGCGCCAGCAGCCAAGTTTGGCCCAGGGGCATAAACACTGAAGCTTTCTTT. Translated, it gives CASSQVWPRGINTEAFF.

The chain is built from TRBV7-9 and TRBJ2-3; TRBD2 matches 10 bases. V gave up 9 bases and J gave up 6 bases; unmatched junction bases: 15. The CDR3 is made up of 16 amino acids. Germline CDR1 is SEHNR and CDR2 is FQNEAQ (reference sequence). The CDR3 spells CASAGSSGRAGDTQYF. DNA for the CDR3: TGTGCCAGTGCGGGGTCCAGCGGGAGGGCCGGGGATACGCAGTATTTT.

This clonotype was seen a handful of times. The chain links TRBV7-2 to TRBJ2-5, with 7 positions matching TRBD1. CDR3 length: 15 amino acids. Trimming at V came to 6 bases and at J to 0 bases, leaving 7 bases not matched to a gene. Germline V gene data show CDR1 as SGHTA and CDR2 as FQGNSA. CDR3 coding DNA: TGTGCCAGCAGTACCGGACAGGCAGACCAAGAGACCCAGTACTTC. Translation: CASSTGQADQETQYF.

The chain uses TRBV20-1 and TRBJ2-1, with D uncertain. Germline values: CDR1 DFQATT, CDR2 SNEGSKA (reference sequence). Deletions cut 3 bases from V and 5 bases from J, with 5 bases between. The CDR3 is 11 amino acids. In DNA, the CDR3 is TGCAGTGCTAGGAATCACAATGAGCAGTTCTTC. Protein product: CSARNHNEQFF.

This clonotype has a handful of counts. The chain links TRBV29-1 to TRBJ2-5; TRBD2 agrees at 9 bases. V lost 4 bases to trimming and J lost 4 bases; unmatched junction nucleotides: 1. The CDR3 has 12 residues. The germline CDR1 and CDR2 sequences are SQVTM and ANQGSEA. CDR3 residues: CSVGTSAETQYF. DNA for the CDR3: TGCAGCGTTGGGACTAGCGCAGAGACCCAGTACTTC.

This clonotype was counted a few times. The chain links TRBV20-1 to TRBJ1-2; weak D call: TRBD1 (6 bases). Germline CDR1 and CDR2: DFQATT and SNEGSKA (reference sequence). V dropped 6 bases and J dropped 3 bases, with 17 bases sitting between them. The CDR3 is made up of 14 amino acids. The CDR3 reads CSARGSPVDYGYTF. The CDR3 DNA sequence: TGCAGTGCCAGGGGCAGCCCGGTGGACTATGGCTACACCTTC.

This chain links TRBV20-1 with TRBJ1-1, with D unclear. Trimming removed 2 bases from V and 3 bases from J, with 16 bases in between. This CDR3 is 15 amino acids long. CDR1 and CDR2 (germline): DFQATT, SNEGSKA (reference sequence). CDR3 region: CSARWARGSDTEAFF. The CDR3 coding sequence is TGCAGTGCTAGATGGGCGCGAGGTTCGGACACTGAAGCTTTCTTT.

The CDR3 is CASSEGGQLYEQYF. The DNA of the CDR3 is TGCGCCAGCAGTGAGGGAGGACAGCTCTACGAGCAGTACTTC. V and J are TRBV10-1 and TRBJ2-7; TRBD1 might be the D (6 bases). The CDR3 has 14 amino acids. Germline CDR1 reads WNHNN; CDR2 reads SYGVQD (reference sequence). V was shortened by 2 bases and J by 3 bases, with 11 bases between the two germline ends.

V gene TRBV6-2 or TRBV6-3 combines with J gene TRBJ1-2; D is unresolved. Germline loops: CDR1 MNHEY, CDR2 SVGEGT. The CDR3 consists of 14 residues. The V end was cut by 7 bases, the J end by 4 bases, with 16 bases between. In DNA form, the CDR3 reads TGTGCCAGCAAGTACTCGGGCACCAGCTATGGCTACACCTTC. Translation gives CASKYSGTSYGYTF.

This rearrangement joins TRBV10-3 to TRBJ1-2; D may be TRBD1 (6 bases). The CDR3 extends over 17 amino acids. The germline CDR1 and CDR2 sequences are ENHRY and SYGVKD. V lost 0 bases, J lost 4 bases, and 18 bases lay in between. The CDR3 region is CAISESRAGDYGYGYTF. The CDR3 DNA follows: TGTGCCATCAGTGAGTCAAGGGCAGGGGATTACGGCTATGGCTACACCTTC.

The CDR3 DNA reads as TGTGCCACCAGTGAGCCGAAAATGAGCGGGGAGCTGTTTTTT. It translates to CATSEPKMSGELFF. The chain recombines TRBV24-1 with TRBJ2-2; D gene unclear. V shed 4 bases and J shed 7 bases, with 12 bases lying between them. This CDR3 has 14 residues. The V gene's germline CDR1 is KGHDR and CDR2 SFDVKD.

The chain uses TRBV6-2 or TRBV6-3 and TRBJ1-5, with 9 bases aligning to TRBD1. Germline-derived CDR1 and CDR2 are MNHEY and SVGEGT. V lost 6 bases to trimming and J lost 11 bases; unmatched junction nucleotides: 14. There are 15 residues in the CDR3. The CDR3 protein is CASRTDRGVILSQHF. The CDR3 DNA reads TGTGCCAGCAGAACCGACAGGGGGGTTATCTTGTCCCAGCATTTT.

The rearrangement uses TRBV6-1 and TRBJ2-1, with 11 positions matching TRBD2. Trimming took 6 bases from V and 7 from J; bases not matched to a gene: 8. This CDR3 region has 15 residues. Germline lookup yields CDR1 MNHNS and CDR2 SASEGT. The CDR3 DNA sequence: TGTGCCAGCAGGAGACTAGCGGGGCCTTCTAATGAGCAGTTCTTC. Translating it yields CASRRLAGPSNEQFF.

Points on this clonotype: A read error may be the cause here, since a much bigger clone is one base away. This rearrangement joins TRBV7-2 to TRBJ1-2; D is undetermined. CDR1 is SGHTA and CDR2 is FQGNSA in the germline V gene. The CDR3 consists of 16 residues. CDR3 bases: TGTGTCAGCAGCCCCCCCCGGACGTTCGCTAACTATGGCTACACCTTC. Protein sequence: CVSSPPRTFANYGYTF.

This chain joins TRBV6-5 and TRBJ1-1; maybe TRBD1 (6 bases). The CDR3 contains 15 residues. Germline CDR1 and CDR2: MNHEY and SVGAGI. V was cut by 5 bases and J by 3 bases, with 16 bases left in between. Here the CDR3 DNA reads TGTGCCAGCAGTAACAGGGTGAGGAAGGACACTGAAGCTTTCTTT. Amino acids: CASSNRVRKDTEAFF.

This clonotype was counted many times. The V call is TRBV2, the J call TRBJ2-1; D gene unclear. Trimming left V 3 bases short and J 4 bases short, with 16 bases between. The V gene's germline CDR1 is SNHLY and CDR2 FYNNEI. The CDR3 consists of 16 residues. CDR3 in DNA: TGTGCCAGCAGTGAGGATCCCAGAGACCTTTACAATGAGCAGTTCTTC. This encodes CASSEDPRDLYNEQFF.

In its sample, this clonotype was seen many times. CDR3 amino acids: CSVQTILKETQYF. In DNA form, the CDR3 reads TGCAGCGTCCAGACTATCTTAAAAGAGACCCAGTACTTC. V is TRBV29-1 and J is TRBJ2-5, with a weak D call TRBD2 (5 bases). V was clipped by 6 bases and J by 3 bases, with 14 bases between them. Germline V gene sequence: CDR1 SQVTM, CDR2 ANQGSEA. The CDR3 sequence is 13 residues long.

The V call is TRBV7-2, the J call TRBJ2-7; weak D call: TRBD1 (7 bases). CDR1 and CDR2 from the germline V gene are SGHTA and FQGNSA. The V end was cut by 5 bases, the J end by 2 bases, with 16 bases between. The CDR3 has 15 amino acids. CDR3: CASSAAGGSPYEQYF. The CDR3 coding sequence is TGTGCCAGCAGCGCCGCAGGGGGGAGTCCCTACGAGCAGTACTTC.

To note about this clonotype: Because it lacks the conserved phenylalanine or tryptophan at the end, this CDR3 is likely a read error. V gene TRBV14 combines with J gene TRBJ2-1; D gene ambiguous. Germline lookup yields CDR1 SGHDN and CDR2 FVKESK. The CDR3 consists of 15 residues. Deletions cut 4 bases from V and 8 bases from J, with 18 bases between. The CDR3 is CASSPQEFPLDEQFS. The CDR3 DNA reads TGTGCCAGCAGCCCTCAGGAGTTTCCCCTCGATGAGCAGTTCTCC.

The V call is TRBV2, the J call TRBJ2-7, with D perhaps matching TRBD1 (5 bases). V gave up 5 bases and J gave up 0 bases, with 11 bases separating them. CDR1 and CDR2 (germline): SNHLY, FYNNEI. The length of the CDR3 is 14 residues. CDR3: CASSTGHTSYEQYF. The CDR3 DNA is TGTGCCAGCAGTACCGGACATACCTCCTACGAGCAGTACTTC.

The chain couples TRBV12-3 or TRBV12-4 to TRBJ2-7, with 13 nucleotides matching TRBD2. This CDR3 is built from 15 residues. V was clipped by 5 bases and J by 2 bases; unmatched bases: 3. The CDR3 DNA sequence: TGTGCCAGCAGTAAACTAGCGGGGGGGGCCTACGAGCAGTACTTC. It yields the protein CASSKLAGGAYEQYF.

The CDR3 sequence: CASRTDRDLLDGYTF. The CDR3 region has the DNA TGTGCCAGCAGAACTGACAGGGACCTTTTAGATGGCTACACCTTC. The chain links TRBV12-3 or TRBV12-4 to TRBJ1-2; 7 nucleotides align to TRBD1. There are 15 residues in the CDR3. The junction had 13 bases not matched to a gene; V was cut back by 6 bases and J by 6 bases.

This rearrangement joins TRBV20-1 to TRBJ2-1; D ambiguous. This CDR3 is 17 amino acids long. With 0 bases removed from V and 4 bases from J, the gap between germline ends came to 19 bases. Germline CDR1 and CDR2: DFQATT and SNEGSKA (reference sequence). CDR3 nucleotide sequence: TGCAGTGCTAGAGATGGTCTGGCCTCGCCTGTTTACAATGAGCAGTTCTTC. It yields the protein CSARDGLASPVYNEQFF.

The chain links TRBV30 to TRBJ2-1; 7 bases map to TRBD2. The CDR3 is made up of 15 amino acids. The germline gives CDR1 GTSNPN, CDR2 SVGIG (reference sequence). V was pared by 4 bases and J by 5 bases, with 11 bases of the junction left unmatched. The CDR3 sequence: CAWIWGRETHNEQFF. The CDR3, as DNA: TGTGCCTGGATATGGGGGAGGGAAACCCACAATGAGCAGTTCTTC.